The next 9 T cell receptor beta chains were all read from a single sample in a study of blood T cell repertoires in COVID-19. Only in-frame clones appear in the TCRdb table, and some are missing; sequencing was by immunoSEQ multiplex PCR. The table shows approximately 130,000 clones, with around 83% occurring only once. The sequenced sample was PBMCs or T cells enriched from blood (not recorded which). All receptors derive from a man aged 25 to 40 who had recovered from COVID-19.

The chain has TRBV7-9 and TRBJ2-1, with 9 bases fitting TRBD2. The germline V gene has CDR1 SEHNR and CDR2 FQNEAQ (reference sequence). With 7 bases clipped from V and 4 bases from J, the junction kept 8 bases outside the gene matches. This CDR3 spans 15 amino acids. CDR3 protein: CASTPGLAGYNEQFF. The CDR3 bases are TGTGCCAGCACCCCCGGGCTAGCGGGGTACAATGAGCAGTTCTTC. Variable domain in full (rest from reference TRBV7-9 and TRBJ2-1): DTGVSQNPRHKITKRGQNVTFRCDPISEHNRLYWYRQTLGQGPEFLTYFQNEAQLEKSRLLSDRFSAERPKGSFSTLEIQRTEQGDSAMYLCASTPGLAGYNEQFFGPGTRLTVL.

The J gene is TRBJ2-7, the V gene TRBV5-1; 7 nucleotides match TRBD2. The CDR3 is made up of 15 amino acids. V was clipped by 0 bases and J by 1 base; unmatched bases: 4. Per germline, CDR1 SGHRS and CDR2 YFSETQ. The CDR3 reads CASSLVQGGSYEQYF. As DNA, the CDR3 is TGCGCCAGCAGCTTGGTCCAGGGAGGGTCCTACGAGCAGTACTTC.

The genes are TRBV27 and TRBJ1-3; no clear D gene. Germline CDR1 reads MNHEY; CDR2 reads SMNVEV (reference sequence). There are 13 residues in the CDR3. V lost 8 bases and J lost 2, with 10 bases in between. The CDR3 here is CASGPGTGNTIYF. The CDR3 DNA sequence: TGTGCCAGCGGCCCCGGGACTGGAAACACCATATATTTT.

The V and J genes are TRBV9 and TRBJ2-1; D is undetermined. The length of the CDR3 is 12 residues. Trimming shortened V by 4 bases and J by 7 bases, and 9 bases separated the two germline ends. Germline values: CDR1 SGDLS, CDR2 YYNGEE. This CDR3 reads CASSLSLNEQFF. The DNA for the CDR3 is TGTGCCAGCAGCCTCTCCCTGAATGAGCAGTTCTTC.

As regards this clone: One end of the junction is discordant with germline, which a read error may explain. The rearrangement uses TRBV19 and TRBJ1-5; 7 bases match TRBD1. The CDR3 totals 14 residues. The germline CDR1 and CDR2 sequences are LNHDA and SQIVND (reference sequence). The CDR3 loop reads CASNIQGSNQPQHF. The CDR3 DNA reads TGTGCCAGTAATATACAGGGGAGCAATCAGCCCCAGCATTTT.

This chain uses TRBV15 with TRBJ1-5, with D maybe TRBD1 (5 bases). There are 16 residues in the CDR3. Trimming removed 4 bases from V and 1 base from J, with 14 bases in between. Per the germline V gene, CDR1 is LNHNV and CDR2 is YYDKDF (reference sequence). CDR3 in amino acids: CATSKRQGESNQPQHF. CDR3 in DNA: TGTGCCACCAGCAAAAGACAAGGGGAAAGCAATCAGCCCCAGCATTTT.

V usage is TRBV27 and J usage is TRBJ2-4, with TRBD1 matching 7 bases. J was trimmed by 8 bases and V by 7 bases; bases with no gene match: 11. The CDR3 consists of 14 residues. Looked up from germline, CDR1 is MNHEY and CDR2 is SMNVEV (reference sequence). CDR3 protein: CASKKGQFGYIQYF. CDR3 DNA: TGTGCCAGCAAAAAGGGACAGTTCGGTTACATTCAGTACTTC.

This clone was seen only once. The chain uses TRBV7-3 and TRBJ2-3; TRBD2 matches at 7 bases. The V gene's germline CDR1 is SGHTA and CDR2 FQGTGA. Trimming removed 5 bases from V and 4 bases from J; junction bases left unmatched: 6. The CDR3 spans 14 residues. CDR3 in DNA: TGTGCCAGCAGCCCTACTAGCGTGGCAGATACGCAGTATTTT. It specifies CASSPTSVADTQYF. Together with reference TRBV7-3 and TRBJ2-3, the CDR3 gives the full variable domain: GAGVSQTPSNKVTEKGKYVELRCDPISGHTALYWYRQSLGQGPEFLIYFQGTGAADDSGLPNDRFFAVRPEGSVSTLKIQRTERGDSAVYLCASSPTSVADTQYFGPGTRLTVL.

The chain is built from TRBV19 and TRBJ2-7, with 9 bases fitting TRBD1. Per germline, CDR1 LNHDA and CDR2 SQIVND (reference sequence). The CDR3 covers 13 residues. V lost 6 bases and J lost 4; bases outside the gene matches: 4. The CDR3 DNA reads TGTGCCAGTAGCACAGGGGGCTTTTACGAGCAGTACTTC. Translated, it gives CASSTGGFYEQYF.